The clone carrying this T cell receptor (beta chain) appeared a single time. The CDR3 runs to 15 residues. Looked up from germline, CDR1 is MGHRA and CDR2 is YSYEKL. V shed 4 bases and J 5 bases; nucleotides not matched to a gene: 8. These data originate in a study of blood T cells in healthy people across ages. Per individual sample, total RNA of at least 5 micrograms was extracted. Primers used in a second PCR of roughly 6 to 11 cycles were a sample-barcoded 5' primer and a J-beta primer mix. TCRdb processed the 5' RACE reads anew with MiXCR; each CDR3 protein has one entry. The sample lists about 900,000 distinct CDR3 sequences; 45% to 50% were seen once.

The source material was blood. The TCR sequence derives from a man aged 25-40 years in good health. V usage is TRBV4-1 and J usage is TRBJ2-7, with 10 nucleotides matching TRBD2. In DNA, the CDR3 is TGCGCCAGCAGCCGAGTGAGCGGGAGGGCCGACGAGCAGTACTTC. This codes for CASSRVSGRADEQYF.